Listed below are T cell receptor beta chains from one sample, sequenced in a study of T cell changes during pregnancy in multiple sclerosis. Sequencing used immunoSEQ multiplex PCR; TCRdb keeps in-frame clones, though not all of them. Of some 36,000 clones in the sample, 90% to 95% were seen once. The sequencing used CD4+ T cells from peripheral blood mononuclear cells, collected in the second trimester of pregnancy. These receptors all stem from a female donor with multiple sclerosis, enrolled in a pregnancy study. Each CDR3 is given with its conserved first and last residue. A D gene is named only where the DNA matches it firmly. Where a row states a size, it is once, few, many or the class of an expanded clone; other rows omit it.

DNA: TGTGCCAGCAGAACAGGGACAGGCAAACTTAAGAACACTGAAGCTTTCTTT
CDR3: CASRTGTGKLKNTEAFF
D: TRBD1
J: TRBJ1-1
V: TRBV7-2
size: -

DNA: TGTGCCAGCAGCCCCCCTAGCGGGAGGGACCCCAGCACAGATACGCAGTATTTT
CDR3: CASSPPSGRDPSTDTQYF
D: TRBD2
J: TRBJ2-3
V: TRBV13
size: -

DNA: TGCGCCAGCAGCCCGGTTTATGGACAGGGTTGGGAGACCCAGTACTTC
CDR3: CASSPVYGQGWETQYF
D: TRBD1
J: TRBJ2-5
V: TRBV4-3
size: -

DNA: TGTGCCAGCAGTGAGGGAGGGGGCACTGAAGCTTTCTTT
CDR3: CASSEGGGTEAFF
D: -
J: TRBJ1-1
V: TRBV6-4
size: -

DNA: TGTGCCAGCAGCTTCGGGACAGGAACCTACGAGCAGTACTTC
CDR3: CASSFGTGTYEQYF
D: TRBD1
J: TRBJ2-7
V: TRBV9
size: -

DNA: TGCGCCAGCAGCTACAGAGGGGGCGCCCCTGACGGCTACACCTTC
CDR3: CASSYRGGAPDGYTF
D: TRBD1
J: TRBJ1-2
V: TRBV5-1
size: -

DNA: TGTGCCAGCAGTCTCGGCGGCTCTGGAAACACCATATATTTT
CDR3: CASSLGGSGNTIYF
D: -
J: TRBJ1-3
V: TRBV6-6
size: -

DNA: TGCGCCAGCAGCTTTACCGGGACAGAGGGCACCGGGGAGCTGTTTTTT
CDR3: CASSFTGTEGTGELFF
D: TRBD1
J: TRBJ2-2
V: TRBV5-1
size: -

DNA: TGTGCCAGCAGCCAACTTGGATCGACAGGCAAAGCTTTCTTT
CDR3: CASSQLGSTGKAFF
D: -
J: TRBJ1-1
V: TRBV14
size: -

DNA: TGTGCCAGCAGCGTAGCAGGGGAGACTGAAGCTTTCTTT
CDR3: CASSVAGETEAFF
D: -
J: TRBJ1-1
V: TRBV9
size: -

DNA: TGTGCCAGCAGCGTAACTAGCGGGGGGCCCTACGAGCAGTACTTC
CDR3: CASSVTSGGPYEQYF
D: TRBD2
J: TRBJ2-7
V: TRBV11-2
size: -

DNA: TGCAGCGGCAAGGGGGCTGGAAACACCATATATTTT
CDR3: CSGKGAGNTIYF
D: -
J: TRBJ1-3
V: TRBV29-1
size: -

DNA: TGTGCCAGCAGTTACGGACTAGCGGGAGATCAGATTTTT
CDR3: CASSYGLAGDQIF
D: TRBD2
J: TRBJ2-3
V: TRBV6-6
size: -

DNA: TGTGCCAGCGCCGGGACAGGGGGCCTCAACGAGCAGTACTTC
CDR3: CASAGTGGLNEQYF
D: TRBD1
J: TRBJ2-7
V: TRBV19
size: -

DNA: TGCGCCAGCAGCTTGAGGGCTAGCGGGAGCACAGATACGCAGTATTTT
CDR3: CASSLRASGSTDTQYF
D: TRBD2
J: TRBJ2-3
V: TRBV5-1
size: -

DNA: TGTGCCAGCAGCCGAAATCTAGGAGAAGAGACCCAGTACTTC
CDR3: CASSRNLGEETQYF
D: -
J: TRBJ2-5
V: TRBV7-2
size: -

DNA: TGTGCCAGCAGGGACGGACAGGGCGCAGCTTTCTTT
CDR3: CASRDGQGAAFF
D: TRBD1
J: TRBJ1-1
V: TRBV2
size: -

DNA: TGTGCCAGCAGCTTAGATGGGACAGGTATCGAGCAGTACTTC
CDR3: CASSLDGTGIEQYF
D: TRBD1
J: TRBJ2-7
V: TRBV7-8
size: -

DNA: TGTGCCAGCAGTTACTCGGCGGGCAATCAGCCCCAGCATTTT
CDR3: CASSYSAGNQPQHF
D: -
J: TRBJ1-5
V: TRBV6-5
size: -

DNA: TGTGCCAGCAGCCAGCCCGGACTGCCGAACACTGAAGCTTTCTTT
CDR3: CASSQPGLPNTEAFF
D: -
J: TRBJ1-1
V: TRBV4-2
size: -

DNA: TGCGCCAGCAGCCAAGTCCAGGGTTCTGGGGCCAACGTCCTGACTTTC
CDR3: CASSQVQGSGANVLTF
D: -
J: TRBJ2-6
V: TRBV4-3
size: -

DNA: TGCAGCGTTGGGCCCGGGACAGGGAGGATCCAGACCAATGAGCAGTTCTTC
CDR3: CSVGPGTGRIQTNEQFF
D: TRBD1
J: TRBJ2-1
V: TRBV29-1
size: -

DNA: TGTGCCAGCAGCTTAGGCGGACTGGGCTCCTACGAGCAGTACTTC
CDR3: CASSLGGLGSYEQYF
D: -
J: TRBJ2-7
V: TRBV11-3
size: few

DNA: TGTGCCAGTAGTACTCGGTGGGGGGAACAAGAGACCCAGTACTTC
CDR3: CASSTRWGEQETQYF
D: -
J: TRBJ2-5
V: TRBV19
size: few

DNA: TGCGCCAGCAGCTTGGGACAGGGCCCCTCACCCCTCCACTTT
CDR3: CASSLGQGPSPLHF
D: TRBD1
J: TRBJ1-6
V: TRBV5-1
size: -

DNA: TGTGCCAGCAGCAACAGGTTGTCCACTGAAGCTTTCTTT
CDR3: CASSNRLSTEAFF
D: -
J: TRBJ1-1
V: TRBV28
size: -

DNA: TGCGCCAGCAGCCAGAAAACCGTCCGAGGGAACAGAGCCTACAATGAGCAGTTCTTC
CDR3: CASSQKTVRGNRAYNEQFF
D: -
J: TRBJ2-1
V: TRBV4-3
size: -

DNA: TGTGCCATCAGACCCGGGAGAGGGCAAACCTACGAGCAGTACTTC
CDR3: CAIRPGRGQTYEQYF
D: -
J: TRBJ2-7
V: TRBV10-3
size: few

DNA: TGTGCCAGCAGTGTTTTGAGTGGAGCGGGGGAGCAGTACTTC
CDR3: CASSVLSGAGEQYF
D: TRBD2
J: TRBJ2-7
V: TRBV6-4
size: -

DNA: TGTGCCAGCAGTGACACCACCCCGGGACACTTACCCCTTACCACAGATACGCAGTATTTT
CDR3: CASSDTTPGHLPLTTDTQYF
D: -
J: TRBJ2-3
V: TRBV6-4
size: -

DNA: TGTGCCAGCAGTTCCCCGACAGGGGGAGGAGAAGGCTACACCTTC
CDR3: CASSSPTGGGEGYTF
D: TRBD1
J: TRBJ1-2
V: TRBV6-5
size: -

DNA: TGTGCCTTTCACCCATGGGGAGTCTCTGGAAACACCATATATTTT
CDR3: CAFHPWGVSGNTIYF
D: -
J: TRBJ1-3
V: TRBV18
size: -

DNA: TGCGCCAGCAGCTTCGACGAAACGAGGAGGACCCAGTACTTC
CDR3: CASSFDETRRTQYF
D: -
J: TRBJ2-5
V: TRBV5-1
size: -

DNA: TGTGCCACCAGAACGACAGGGGGCGGCGAGCAGTACTTC
CDR3: CATRTTGGGEQYF
D: TRBD1
J: TRBJ2-7
V: TRBV10-3
size: -

DNA: TGTGCCAGCAGCGTGTTCGGGGATCAGCCCCAGCATTTT
CDR3: CASSVFGDQPQHF
D: -
J: TRBJ1-5
V: TRBV9
size: -

DNA: TGTGCCAGTAGTCGTACGGAGTTCTTCTTT
CDR3: CASSRTEFFF
D: -
J: TRBJ1-1
V: TRBV19
size: -